The clone carrying this T cell receptor (beta chain) was seen at least ten times. Its antigen is currently unknown. This sample is part of a study of identical twins. Study outcomes and limitations: The study drew conclusions from cross-sectional statistical analysis, not from following the same donors. Alpha sequences that were out-of-frame and twin-shared showed an excess of low generation probability.

V lost 5 bases to trimming and J lost 9 bases; unmatched junction nucleotides: 13. This CDR3 region has 14 residues. CDR1 DFQATT and CDR2 SNEGSKA come from the germline V gene (reference sequence). TCRdb reprocessed the 5' RACE reads via MiXCR and lists one record per CDR3 protein. The sample comprises around 340,000 distinct CDR3 sequences, roughly 10% of which are singletons, and roughly 9% rests with the top ten. This chain joins TRBV20-1 and TRBJ1-1, with TRBD1 matching 9 bases. This sequence originates from a woman aged 50 to 60 in good health. The specimen sequenced was naive T cells sorted from blood. The CDR3: CSAGPGQGGVKAFF. CDR3 coding DNA: TGCAGTGCTGGTCCGGGACAGGGTGGAGTGAAAGCTTTCTTT.